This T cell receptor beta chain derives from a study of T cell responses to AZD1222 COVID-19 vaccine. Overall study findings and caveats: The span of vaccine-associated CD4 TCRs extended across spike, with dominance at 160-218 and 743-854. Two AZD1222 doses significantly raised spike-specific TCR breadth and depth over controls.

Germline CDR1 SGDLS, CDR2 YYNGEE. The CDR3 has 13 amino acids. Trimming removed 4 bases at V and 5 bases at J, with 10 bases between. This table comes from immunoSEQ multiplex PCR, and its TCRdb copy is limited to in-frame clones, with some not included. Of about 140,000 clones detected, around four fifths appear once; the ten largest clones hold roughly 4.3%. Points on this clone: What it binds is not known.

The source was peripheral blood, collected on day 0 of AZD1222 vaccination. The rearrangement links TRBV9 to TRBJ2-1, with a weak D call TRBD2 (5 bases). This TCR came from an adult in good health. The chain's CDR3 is CASSFGIDNEQFF. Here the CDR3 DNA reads TGTGCCAGCAGCTTCGGGATAGACAATGAGCAGTTCTTC.